This note documents a single T cell receptor beta chain sequence. No antigen is known for it. V dropped 3 bases and J dropped 3 bases, with 13 bases sitting between them. From germline, CDR1 is WNHNN and CDR2 SYGVQD (reference sequence). The CDR3 runs 15 residues. Sequencing used immunoSEQ multiplex PCR; TCRdb keeps in-frame clones, though not all of them. The data contain 2,500,000 or so clones, more than 80% of them singletons. The entry originates in a study of shared clonotypes between healthy human individuals. Whole-study findings and limits: Clonotype sharing among donors likely depends on sequencing depth.

This receptor was taken from a man aged 18 to 30 in good health. The V and J genes are TRBV10-1 and TRBJ2-3, with D unresolved. Sequencing used naive CD4+ T cells sorted from blood. Subset specified: CD45RA+ positively selected. Here the CDR3 DNA reads TGCGCCAGCAGTGATTATAGTAGTGGAACAGATACGCAGTATTTT. Residues: CASSDYSSGTDTQYF.